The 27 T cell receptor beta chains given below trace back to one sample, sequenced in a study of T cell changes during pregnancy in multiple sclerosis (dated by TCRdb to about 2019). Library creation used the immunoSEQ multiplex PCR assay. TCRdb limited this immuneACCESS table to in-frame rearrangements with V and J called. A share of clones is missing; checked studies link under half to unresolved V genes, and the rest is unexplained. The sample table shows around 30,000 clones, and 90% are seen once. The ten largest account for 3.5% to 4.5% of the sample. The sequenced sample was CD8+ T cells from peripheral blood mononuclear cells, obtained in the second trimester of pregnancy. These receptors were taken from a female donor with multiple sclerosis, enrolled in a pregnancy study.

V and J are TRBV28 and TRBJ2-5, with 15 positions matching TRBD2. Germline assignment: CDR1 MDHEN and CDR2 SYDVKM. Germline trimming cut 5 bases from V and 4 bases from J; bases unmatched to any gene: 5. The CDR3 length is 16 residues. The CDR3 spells CASSEGLAGGGETQYF. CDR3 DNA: TGTGCCAGCAGTGAGGGACTAGCGGGAGGAGGAGAGACCCAGTACTTC.

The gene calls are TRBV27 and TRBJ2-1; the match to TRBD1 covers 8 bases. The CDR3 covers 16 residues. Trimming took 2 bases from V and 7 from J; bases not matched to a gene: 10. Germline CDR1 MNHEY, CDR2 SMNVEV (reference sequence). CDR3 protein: CASSLIGTGGQNEQFF. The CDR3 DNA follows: TGTGCCAGCAGTTTAATTGGGACAGGAGGGCAGAATGAGCAGTTCTTC.

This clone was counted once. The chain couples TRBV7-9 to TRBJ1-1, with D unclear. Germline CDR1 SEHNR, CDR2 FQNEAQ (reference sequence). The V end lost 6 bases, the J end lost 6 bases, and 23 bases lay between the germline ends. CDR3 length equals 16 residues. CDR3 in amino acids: CASSPDTPCSRAEAFF. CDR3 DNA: TGTGCCAGCAGTCCTGACACCCCATGTTCGCGGGCTGAAGCTTTCTTT.

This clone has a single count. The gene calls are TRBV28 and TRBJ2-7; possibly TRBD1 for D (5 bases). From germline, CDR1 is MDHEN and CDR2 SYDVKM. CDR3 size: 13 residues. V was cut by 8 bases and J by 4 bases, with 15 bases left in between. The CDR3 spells CASDGHGQYEQYF. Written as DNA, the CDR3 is TGTGCCAGCGACGGACACGGGCAATACGAGCAGTACTTC.

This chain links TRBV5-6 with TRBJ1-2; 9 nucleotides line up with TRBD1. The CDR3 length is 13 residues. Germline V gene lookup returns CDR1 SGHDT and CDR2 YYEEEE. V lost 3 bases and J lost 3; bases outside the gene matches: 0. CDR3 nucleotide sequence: TGTGCCAGCAGCTGGGACAGGGACTATGGCTACACCTTC. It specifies CASSWDRDYGYTF.

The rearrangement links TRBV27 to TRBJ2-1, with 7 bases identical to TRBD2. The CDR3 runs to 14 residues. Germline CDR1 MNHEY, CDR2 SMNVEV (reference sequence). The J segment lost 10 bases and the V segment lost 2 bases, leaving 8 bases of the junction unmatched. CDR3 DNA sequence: TGTGCCAGCAGTTTAGCGGGAGTAATATGGGAGCAGTTCTTC. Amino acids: CASSLAGVIWEQFF.

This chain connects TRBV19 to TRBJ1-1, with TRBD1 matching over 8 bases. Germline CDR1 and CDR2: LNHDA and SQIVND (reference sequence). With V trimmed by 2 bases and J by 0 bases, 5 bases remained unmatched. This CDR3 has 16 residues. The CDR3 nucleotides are TGTGCCAGTAGTATAAAACAGGGGGTGGTGAACACTGAAGCTTTCTTT. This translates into CASSIKQGVVNTEAFF. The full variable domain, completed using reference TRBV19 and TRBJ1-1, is DGGITQSPKYLFRKEGQNVTLSCEQNLNHDAMYWYRQDPGQGLRLIYYSQIVNDFQKGDIAEGYSVSREKKESFPLTVTSAQKNPTAFYLCASSIKQGVVNTEAFFGQGTRLTVV.

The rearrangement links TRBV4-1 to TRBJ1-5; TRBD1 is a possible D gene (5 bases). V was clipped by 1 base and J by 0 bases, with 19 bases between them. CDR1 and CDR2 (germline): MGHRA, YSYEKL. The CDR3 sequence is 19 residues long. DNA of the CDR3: TGCGCCAGCAGCCAAGTTTTCGCGGGGACGGGCTATAGCAATCAGCCCCAGCATTTT. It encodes CASSQVFAGTGYSNQPQHF.

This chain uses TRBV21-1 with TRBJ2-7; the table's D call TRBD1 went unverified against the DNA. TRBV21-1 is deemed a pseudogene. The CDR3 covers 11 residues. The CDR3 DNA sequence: TGTGCCAGCAGCGCGCCAGGGGAGCAGTACTTC. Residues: CASSAPGEQYF.

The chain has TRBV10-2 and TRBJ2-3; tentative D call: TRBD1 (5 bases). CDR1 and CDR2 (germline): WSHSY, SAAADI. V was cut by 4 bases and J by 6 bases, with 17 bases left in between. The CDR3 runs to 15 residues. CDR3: CASSGSDTSRDTQYF. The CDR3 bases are TGCGCCAGCAGTGGATCGGACACCTCCAGGGATACGCAGTATTTT.

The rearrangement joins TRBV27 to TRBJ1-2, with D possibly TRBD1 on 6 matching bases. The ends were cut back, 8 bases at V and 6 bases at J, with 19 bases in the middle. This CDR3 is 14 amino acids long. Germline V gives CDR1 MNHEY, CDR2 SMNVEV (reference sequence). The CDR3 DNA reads TGTGCCAGCTCATCAAATCGGGACATTCATGGCTACACCTTC. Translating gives CASSSNRDIHGYTF.

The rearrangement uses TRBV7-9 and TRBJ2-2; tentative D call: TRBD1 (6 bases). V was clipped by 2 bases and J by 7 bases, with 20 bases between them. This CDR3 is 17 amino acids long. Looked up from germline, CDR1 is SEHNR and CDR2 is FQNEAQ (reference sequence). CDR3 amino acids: CASSLSRGSSPIGELFF. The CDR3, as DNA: TGTGCCAGCAGCTTATCGAGGGGGAGTAGCCCCATCGGGGAGCTGTTTTTT.

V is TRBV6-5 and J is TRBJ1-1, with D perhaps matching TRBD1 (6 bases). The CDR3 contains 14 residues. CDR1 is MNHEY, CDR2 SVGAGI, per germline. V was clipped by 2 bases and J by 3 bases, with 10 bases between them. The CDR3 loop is CASSYGQLYTEAFF. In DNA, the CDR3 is TGTGCCAGCAGTTACGGACAGCTCTACACTGAAGCTTTCTTT.

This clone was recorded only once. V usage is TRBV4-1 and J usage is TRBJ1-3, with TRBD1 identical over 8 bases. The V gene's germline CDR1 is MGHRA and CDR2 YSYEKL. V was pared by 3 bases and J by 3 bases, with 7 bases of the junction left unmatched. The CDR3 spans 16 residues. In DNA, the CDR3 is TGCGCCAGCAGCCAGTCTCAGGGGGCTGTTGGAAACACCATATATTTT. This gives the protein CASSQSQGAVGNTIYF.

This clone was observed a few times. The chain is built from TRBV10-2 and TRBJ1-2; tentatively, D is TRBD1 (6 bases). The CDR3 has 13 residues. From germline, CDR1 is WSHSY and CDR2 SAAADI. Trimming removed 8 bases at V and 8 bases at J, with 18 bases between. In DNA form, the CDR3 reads TGCGCCAGCTTGAGGGGGGGGGCGCGGGGCTACACCTTC. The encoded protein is CASLRGGARGYTF.

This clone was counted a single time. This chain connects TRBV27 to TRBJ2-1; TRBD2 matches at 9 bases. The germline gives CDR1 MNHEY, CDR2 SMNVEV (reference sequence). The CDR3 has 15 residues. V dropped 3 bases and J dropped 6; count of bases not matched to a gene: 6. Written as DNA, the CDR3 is TGTGCCAGCAGTTTTATAGCGGGAGTTGCCAATGAGCAGTTCTTC. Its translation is CASSFIAGVANEQFF.

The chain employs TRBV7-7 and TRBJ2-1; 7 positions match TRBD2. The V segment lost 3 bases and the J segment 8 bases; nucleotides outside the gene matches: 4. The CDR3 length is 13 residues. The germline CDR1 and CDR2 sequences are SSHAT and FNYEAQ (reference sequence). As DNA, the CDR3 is TGTGCCAGCAGCTTCGGGGCGGGGGATGAGCAGTTCTTC. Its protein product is CASSFGAGDEQFF. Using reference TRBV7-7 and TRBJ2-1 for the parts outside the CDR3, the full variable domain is GAGVSQSPRYKVTKRGQDVTLRCDPISSHATLYWYQQALGQGPEFLTYFNYEAQPDKSGLPSDRFSAERPEGSISTLTIQRTEQRDSAMYRCASSFGAGDEQFFGPGTRLTVL.

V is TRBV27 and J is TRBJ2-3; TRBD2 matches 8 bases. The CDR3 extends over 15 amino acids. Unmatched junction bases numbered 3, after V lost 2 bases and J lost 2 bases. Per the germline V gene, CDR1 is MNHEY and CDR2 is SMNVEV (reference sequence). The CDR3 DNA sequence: TGTGCCAGCAGTTTAGAACTAGCGGACACAGATACGCAGTATTTT. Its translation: CASSLELADTDTQYF.

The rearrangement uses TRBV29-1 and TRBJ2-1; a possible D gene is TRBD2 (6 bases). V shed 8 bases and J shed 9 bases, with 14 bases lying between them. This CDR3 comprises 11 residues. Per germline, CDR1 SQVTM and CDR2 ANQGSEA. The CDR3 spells CSSTEGGEQFF. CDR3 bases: TGCAGCTCCACCGAGGGAGGTGAGCAGTTCTTC.

The CDR3 DNA follows: TGCGCCAGCAGCCAAGATCTGGAGGCTAGCGGGCAAGAGACCCAGTACTTC. Translating it yields CASSQDLEASGQETQYF. The chain employs TRBV4-3 and TRBJ2-5; 8 positions match TRBD2. With 0 bases clipped from V and 2 bases from J, the junction kept 8 bases outside the gene matches. The CDR3 length is 17 residues. Germline V gene sequence: CDR1 LGHNA, CDR2 YSLEER.

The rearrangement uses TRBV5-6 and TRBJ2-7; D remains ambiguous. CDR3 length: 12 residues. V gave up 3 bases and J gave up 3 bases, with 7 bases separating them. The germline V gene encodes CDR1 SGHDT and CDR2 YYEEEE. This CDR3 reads CASSSLDYEQYF. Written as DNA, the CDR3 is TGTGCCAGCAGCTCTCTAGACTACGAGCAGTACTTC.

CDR3 sequence (DNA): TGTGCCAGCAGTGACGGGACAGGAGCTGGGGCCAACGTCCTGACTTTC. Translating gives CASSDGTGAGANVLTF. J is TRBJ2-6 and V is TRBV6-4; 8 nucleotides match TRBD1. The V gene end was trimmed by 2 bases and the J gene end by 2 bases; junction bases not matched to a gene: 2. The length of the CDR3 is 16 residues. The germline gives CDR1 MRHNA, CDR2 SNTAGT.

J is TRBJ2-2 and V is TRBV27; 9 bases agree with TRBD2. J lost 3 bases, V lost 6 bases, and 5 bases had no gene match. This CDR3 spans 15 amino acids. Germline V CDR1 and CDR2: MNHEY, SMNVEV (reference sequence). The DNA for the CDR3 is TGTGCCAGCAGGGGAGCGGGAGGATACACCGGGGAGCTGTTTTTT. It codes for CASRGAGGYTGELFF.

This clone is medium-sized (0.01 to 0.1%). The CDR3 DNA follows: TGCGCCAGCAGCCAAGATTTCGCTAGCGGGAGCCACGAGCAGTACTTC. Its translation: CASSQDFASGSHEQYF. The chain carries TRBV4-3 and TRBJ2-7; the match to TRBD2 covers 10 bases. V was pared by 0 bases and J by 5 bases, with 7 bases of the junction left unmatched. The CDR3 is 16 amino acids. Germline-derived CDR1 and CDR2 are LGHNA and YSLEER.

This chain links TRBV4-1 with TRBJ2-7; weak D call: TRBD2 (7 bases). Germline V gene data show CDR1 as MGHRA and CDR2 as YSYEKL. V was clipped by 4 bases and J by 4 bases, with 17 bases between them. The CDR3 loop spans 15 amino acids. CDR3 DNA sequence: TGCGCCAGCAGCCCCCTGAGGGGGGGCGGGTACGAGCAGTACTTC. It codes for CASSPLRGGGYEQYF.

CDR3 nucleotides: TGTGCCAGCAGCCATTCCGGGACAGGGGCGTGGGAGCAGTACTTC. The encoded protein is CASSHSGTGAWEQYF. The chain is built from TRBV4-2 and TRBJ2-7, with 10 nucleotides matching TRBD1. Per germline, CDR1 LGHNA and CDR2 YNFKEQ. The V gene end was trimmed by 3 bases and the J gene end by 7 bases; junction bases not matched to a gene: 9. The CDR3 has 15 amino acids.

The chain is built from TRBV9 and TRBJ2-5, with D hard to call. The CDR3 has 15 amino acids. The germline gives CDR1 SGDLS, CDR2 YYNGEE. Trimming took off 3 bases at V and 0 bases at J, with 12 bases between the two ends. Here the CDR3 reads CASSADGHYQETQYF. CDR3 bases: TGTGCCAGCAGCGCGGATGGGCACTACCAAGAGACCCAGTACTTC.